This T cell receptor beta chain was recorded in a study of early T cells in non-severe SARS-CoV-2 infection. Study details: Unsorted whole-blood RNA was sequenced in bulk, leaving chains unpaired.

Worth noting for this clonotype: The antigen remains unidentified.

General study results and limits: The VDJdb matching leaned toward anti-spike CD8 responses and overlooked private and CD4 specificities.

TCRdb analysed the 5' RACE reads with MiXCR anew, one entry per CDR3 protein. In the table there are more than 70,000 distinct CDR3 sequences, over 9% of which are singletons. The sequenced sample was whole blood, obtained at baseline. The clonotype originates from an adult who was a healthcare worker with PCR-confirmed SARS-CoV-2 infection or an uninfected control (not recorded which).

This CDR3 reads CASSLAGLPGNTGELFF. The CDR3 DNA sequence: TGTGCCAGCAGCTTAGCGGGTCTTCCAGGGAACACCGGGGAGCTGTTTTTT. The chain uses TRBV7-2 and TRBJ2-2; D remains ambiguous. The CDR3 runs to 17 residues. In germline, CDR1 is SGHTA, CDR2 FQGNSA. The V end lost 0 bases, the J end lost 1 base, and 12 bases lay between the germline ends.